A selection of T cell receptor beta chains follows, all from one sample in a study of TIL therapy for anti-PD-1-resistant metastatic lung cancer. Here immunoSEQ multiplex PCR was the method, and the copy in TCRdb shows in-frame clones only, minus some. The sample yields tens of thousands of clones, over 70% seen once. The specimen was blood, collected at baseline. These receptors were taken from a person between 30 and 80 years old with non-small cell lung cancer. The CDR3 runs from the conserved cysteine through the conserved F or W.

v_call,j_call,cdr3_aa
TRBV5-1,TRBJ2-5,CASSFGQETQYF
TRBV29-1,TRBJ1-2,CSVEGAREKNYGYTF
TRBV15,NA,CATSRPFLAGEQYF
TRBV7-3,TRBJ1-6,CASSSGPKSSPLHF
TRBV5-6,TRBJ1-2,CASRPGQGASWGYTF
TRBV5-6,TRBJ2-2,CASSLVWRENTGELFF
TRBV5-4,TRBJ2-5,CASSSEGQGQTQYF
TRBV21-1,TRBJ2-3,CASSKVREEGQGTDTQYF
TRBV7-6,TRBJ2-1,CASSPQGSYNEQFF
TRBV9,TRBJ1-4,CASSVAYREGEKLFF
TRBV13,TRBJ2-4,CASSLRGVAKNIQYF
TRBV7-9,TRBJ2-7,CASRRNTYEQYF
TRBV10-1,TRBJ2-1,CASSESGQGLNEQFF
TRBV29-1,TRBJ1-2,CSAGGGGGYTF
TRBV11-3,TRBJ2-3,CASSGGGTDTQYF
TRBV5-1,TRBJ2-7,CASSLDRDGQYF
TRBV11-3,TRBJ2-7,CASSSAGGEQYF
TRBV4-3,TRBJ2-1,CASSQRDNEQFF
TRBV2,TRBJ1-2,CASSFTRGAWF
TRBV9,TRBJ1-5,CASSVGTGFQPQHF
TRBV18,TRBJ2-7,CASSALPGSYEQYF
TRBV6-1,TRBJ1-3,CASSASGNTIYF
TRBV5-1,TRBJ1-2,CASSLAQALKGYTF
TRBV6-6,TRBJ2-3,CASRSSGLGADTQYF
TRBV11-1,TRBJ2-5,CASSLVVYETQYF
TRBV27,TRBJ2-7,CASLPSYKTYEQYF
TRBV27,TRBJ2-3,CASSLSGRSDTQYF
TRBV27,TRBJ1-1,CASSWAGGNTEAFF
TRBV5-4,TRBJ1-6,CASSSMTSHSPLHF
TRBV7-8,TRBJ1-5,CASSLGGGEQPQHF
TRBV19,TRBJ2-3,CASSTGTGVAVITDTQYF
TRBV6-6,TRBJ1-6,CASSYSGSMALHF
TRBV11-2,TRBJ2-7,CASSRENGGTYEQYF
TRBV2,TRBJ1-2,CASTIGVQGNYGYTF
TRBV7-8,TRBJ1-1,CASSSTWDSKAFF
TRBV9,TRBJ2-4,CASSSGLAGVAKNIQYF
TRBV7-9,TRBJ2-7,CASSLAGDYEQYF
TRBV2,TRBJ2-3,CASSGPRGGGSDTQYF
TRBV5-1,TRBJ2-2,CASSLATGRADGELFF
TRBV7-9,TRBJ2-7,CASSLPKSVSREQYF
TRBV5-1,TRBJ2-1,CASSLLGGGSFDEQFF
TRBV19,TRBJ2-3,CASSIQQGSSTDTQYF
TRBV9,TRBJ1-3,CASSVGWISGNTIYF
TRBV15,TRBJ2-1,CATGGAYNEQFF
TRBV2,TRBJ1-1,CASTIGQGRSNTEAFF
TRBV6-5,TRBJ2-7,CASRWGLGNEQYF
TRBV2,TRBJ1-3,CASRGRSWGNTIYF
TRBV5-8,TRBJ2-7,CASSSDRGQYEQYF